This T cell receptor (beta chain) is drawn from a study of blood T cells in healthy people across ages. Primed by a sample-barcoded 5' primer and a J-beta primer mix, a second PCR proceeded for roughly 6 to 12 cycles. TCRdb re-called the 5' RACE reads with MiXCR, one entry per CDR3 protein. The sample holds hundreds of thousands of distinct CDR3 sequences, about 42% seen once. This CDR3 is 12 amino acids long. Per the germline V gene, CDR1 is SEHNR and CDR2 is FQNEAQ (reference sequence). Trimming cost V 7 bases and J 3 bases, with 9 bases left between them. The clonotype originates from a woman aged 60-70 years in good health. Sequenced sample: blood. The chain is built from TRBV7-9 and TRBJ2-5; no definite D call. CDR3 nucleotide sequence: TGTGCCAGCACCCGAACCGAAGAGACCCAGTACTTC. Translating gives CASTRTEETQYF.